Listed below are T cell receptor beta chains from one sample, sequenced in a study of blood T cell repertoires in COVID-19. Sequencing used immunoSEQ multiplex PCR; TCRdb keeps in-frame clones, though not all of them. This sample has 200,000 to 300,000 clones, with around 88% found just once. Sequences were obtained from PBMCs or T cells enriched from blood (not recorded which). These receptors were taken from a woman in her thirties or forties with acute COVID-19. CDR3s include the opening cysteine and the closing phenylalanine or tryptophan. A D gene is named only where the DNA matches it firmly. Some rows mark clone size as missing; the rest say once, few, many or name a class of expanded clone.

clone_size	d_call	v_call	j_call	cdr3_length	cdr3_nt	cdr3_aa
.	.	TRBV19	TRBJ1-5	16	TGTGCCAGTAGTATCAGGCCACAGATGAACAATCAGCCCCAGCATTTT	CASSIRPQMNNQPQHF
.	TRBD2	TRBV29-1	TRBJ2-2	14	TGCAGCGTTAAAAGCGGGGGCGACACCGGGGAGCTGTTTTTT	CSVKSGGDTGELFF
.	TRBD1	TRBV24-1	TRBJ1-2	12	TGTGCCTCTTCGGACAGGGGCCATGGCTACACCTTC	CASSDRGHGYTF
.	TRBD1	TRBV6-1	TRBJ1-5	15	TGTGCCAGCAGTGACGGGACAGAGTACAATCAGCCCCAGCATTTT	CASSDGTEYNQPQHF
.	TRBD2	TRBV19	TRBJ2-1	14	TGTGCCAGTAGTATGGGACTAAACTACAATGAGCAGTTCTTC	CASSMGLNYNEQFF
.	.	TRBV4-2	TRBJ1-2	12	TGTGCCAGCAGCCAAGGGGCTTATGGCTACACCTTC	CASSQGAYGYTF
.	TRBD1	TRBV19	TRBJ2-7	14	TGTGCCAGTAGTGAAGGGACAGGCCCCTACGAGCAGTACTTC	CASSEGTGPYEQYF
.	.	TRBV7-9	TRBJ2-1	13	TGTGCCATTGGACAGAATCAAAACAATGAGCAGTTCTTC	CAIGQNQNNEQFF
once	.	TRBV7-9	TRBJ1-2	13	TGTGCCAGCAGCCTTACCGGAGCCTATGGCTACACCTTC	CASSLTGAYGYTF
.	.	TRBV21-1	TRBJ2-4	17	TGTGCCAGCAGCAAAGCTCGCACAAGTCTAGCCAAAAACATTCAGTACTTC	CASSKARTSLAKNIQYF
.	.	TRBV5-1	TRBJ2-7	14	TGCGCCAGCAGCTTGGAGGGGATTAGGGACGAGCAGTACTTC	CASSLEGIRDEQYF
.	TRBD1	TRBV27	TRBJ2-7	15	TGTGCCAGCAGCACTCCGGGACAGGGGGCTTACGAGCAGTACTTC	CASSTPGQGAYEQYF
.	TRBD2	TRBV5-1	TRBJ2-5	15	TGCGCCAGCAGCTTCTATAGCGGGAGCGATGAGACCCAGTACTTC	CASSFYSGSDETQYF
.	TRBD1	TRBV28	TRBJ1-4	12	TGTGCCAGCGGGGACAGAAGCGAAAAACTGTTTTTT	CASGDRSEKLFF
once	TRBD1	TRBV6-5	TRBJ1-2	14	TGTGCCAGCACCGCCACTTGGACAGGGAGAGGCTACACCTTC	CASTATWTGRGYTF
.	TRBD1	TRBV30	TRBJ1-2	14	TGTGCCTGGGATTTCACAGGGGGCAGTGGTGGCTACACCTTC	CAWDFTGGSGGYTF
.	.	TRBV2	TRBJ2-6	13	TGTGCCAGCAAGCTTTCTGGGGCCAACGTCCTGACTTTC	CASKLSGANVLTF
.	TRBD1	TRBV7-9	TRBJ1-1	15	TGTGCCAGCAGCTTAGGCAGCGGAGCACAGGGGGAAGCTTTCTTT	CASSLGSGAQGEAFF
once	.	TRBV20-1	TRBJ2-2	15	TGCAGTGCTAGTAGCGGGACAGGGTACACCGGGGAGCTGTTTTTT	CSASSGTGYTGELFF
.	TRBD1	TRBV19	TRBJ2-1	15	TGTGCCAGTAGTGTTCCGGGACAGGGAGAGTATGAGCAGTTCTTC	CASSVPGQGEYEQFF
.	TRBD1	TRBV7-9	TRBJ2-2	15	TGTGCCAGCGTCGAAGGGACAGGGTACACCGGGGAGCTGTTTTTT	CASVEGTGYTGELFF
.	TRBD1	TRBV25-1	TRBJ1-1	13	TGTGCCAGTTCACAGGGGGCGAACACTGAAGCTTTCTTT	CASSQGANTEAFF
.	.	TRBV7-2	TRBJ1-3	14	TGTGCCAGCAGCTACCAGGGCTCTGGAAACACCATATATTTT	CASSYQGSGNTIYF
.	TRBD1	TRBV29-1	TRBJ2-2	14	TGCAGCGTTGAGGGACAGGGAGTTACCGGGGAGCTGTTTTTT	CSVEGQGVTGELFF
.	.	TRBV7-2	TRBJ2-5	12	TGTGCCAGCAGCTTAGGGGGCCTTACCCAGTACTTC	CASSLGGLTQYF
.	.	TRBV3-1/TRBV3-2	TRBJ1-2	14	TGTGCCAGCAGCCTCCCTGGGGCAGACTATGGCTACACCTTC	CASSLPGADYGYTF
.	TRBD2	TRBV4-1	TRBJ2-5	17	TGCGCCAGCAGCCAAGGCTGGACTGAGAGGACTAGCGAAACCCAGTACTTC	CASSQGWTERTSETQYF
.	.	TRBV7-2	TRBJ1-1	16	TGTGCCAGCAGCCCGCGCCGGGGGGGGGCCTGGACTGAAGCTTTCTTT	CASSPRRGGAWTEAFF
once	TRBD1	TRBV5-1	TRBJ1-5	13	TGCGCCAGCAGCTTGACAGGGGATCAGCCCCAGCATTTT	CASSLTGDQPQHF
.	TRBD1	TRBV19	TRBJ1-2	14	TGTGCCAGTAGCCACCGTGACAGGGCCGGGGGCTACACCTTC	CASSHRDRAGGYTF
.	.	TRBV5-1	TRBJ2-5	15	TGCGCCAGCAGCTTGGCAGGCAGGGTGCAAGAGACCCAGTACTTC	CASSLAGRVQETQYF
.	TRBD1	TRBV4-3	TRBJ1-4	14	TGCGCCAGCAGCCAAGACCCAGGGGGGAGAAGACTGTTTTTT	CASSQDPGGRRLFF
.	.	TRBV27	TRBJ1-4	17	TGTGCCAGCAGCCCCCATCTCGGGGGGGGTCCATATGAAAAACTGTTTTTT	CASSPHLGGGPYEKLFF
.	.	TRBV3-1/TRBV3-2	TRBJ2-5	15	TGTGCCAGCAGCTTGAGCGGGCAGTCAACAGAGACCCAGTACTTC	CASSLSGQSTETQYF
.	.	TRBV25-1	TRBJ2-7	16	TGTGCCAGCAGTGGAATGAAGCCCTCAGGACAGTACGAGCAGTACTTC	CASSGMKPSGQYEQYF
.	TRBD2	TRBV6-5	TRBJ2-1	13	TGTGCCAGCCTAGCGGATGACTACAATGAGCAGTTCTTC	CASLADDYNEQFF
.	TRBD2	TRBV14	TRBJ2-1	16	TGTGCCAGCAGCCCGATAGCGGGCCGGTCCTACAATGAGCAGTTCTTC	CASSPIAGRSYNEQFF
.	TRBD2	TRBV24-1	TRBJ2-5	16	TGTGCCACCAGTGATTCCGGGGGGGGGAAGGAAGAGACCCAGTACTTC	CATSDSGGGKEETQYF
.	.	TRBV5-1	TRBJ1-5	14	TGCGCCAGCAGCGCGGCGGGTCCAGGTCAGCCCCAGCATTTT	CASSAAGPGQPQHF
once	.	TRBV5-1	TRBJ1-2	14	TGCGCCAGCAGCTTGGCGGGGAAGCCCTATGGCTACACCTTC	CASSLAGKPYGYTF
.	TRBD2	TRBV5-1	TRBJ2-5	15	TGCGCCAGCAGCTTGGAGCGGGGGGTCCGGGAGACCCAGTACTTC	CASSLERGVRETQYF
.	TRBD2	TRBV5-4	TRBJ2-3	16	TGTGCCAGCAGCTTTAGAGCTAGCGGGAGGGTAGATACGCAGTATTTT	CASSFRASGRVDTQYF
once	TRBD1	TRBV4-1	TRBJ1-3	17	TGCGCCAGCAGCCAGGGTATACAGGGGCTCTCTGGAAACACCATATATTTT	CASSQGIQGLSGNTIYF
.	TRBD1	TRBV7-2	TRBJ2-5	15	TGTGCCAGCAGCCCTGGACAGGGTACTCCAGGGGCCCAGTACTTC	CASSPGQGTPGAQYF